This is a list of T cell receptor beta chains from one sample in a study of blood T cell repertoires in COVID-19. This table comes from immunoSEQ multiplex PCR, and its TCRdb copy is limited to in-frame clones, with some not included. The repertoire holds over 250,000 clones, with 88% as singletons. Input material: PBMCs or T cells enriched from blood (not recorded which). The receptor set was obtained from a woman between 50 and 59 years old who had recovered from COVID-19. Both conserved end residues are part of each CDR3. The D gene is left open where the match is weak. Size is stated for part of the rows, as once, few or many counts, or as a class when the clone is expanded.

d_call: .
j_call: TRBJ1-2
clone_size: .
v_call: TRBV19
cdr3_aa: CASSRSTGLPWGYTF
cdr3_nt: TGTGCCAGTAGTCGATCAACAGGTTTACCGTGGGGCTACACCTTC

d_call: TRBD1
j_call: TRBJ1-2
clone_size: .
v_call: TRBV30
cdr3_aa: CAWSVGEGARGYTF
cdr3_nt: TGTGCCTGGAGTGTAGGAGAGGGGGCGCGGGGCTACACCTTC

d_call: TRBD2
j_call: TRBJ2-7
clone_size: .
v_call: TRBV28
cdr3_aa: CASISPSGPSYEQYF
cdr3_nt: TGTGCCAGCATATCCCCTAGCGGACCCTCCTACGAGCAGTACTTC

d_call: .
j_call: TRBJ2-2
clone_size: once
v_call: TRBV18
cdr3_aa: CASSPSTGELFF
cdr3_nt: TGTGCCAGCTCACCCTCCACCGGGGAGCTGTTTTTT

d_call: .
j_call: TRBJ1-6
clone_size: .
v_call: TRBV2
cdr3_aa: CASSEIRNNSPLHF
cdr3_nt: TGTGCCAGCAGTGAAATCAGAAATAATTCACCCCTCCACTTT

d_call: TRBD1
j_call: TRBJ2-5
clone_size: .
v_call: TRBV7-6
cdr3_aa: CASSSRRGLGYQETQYF
cdr3_nt: TGTGCCAGCAGCTCTCGAAGGGGGCTCGGGTACCAAGAGACCCAGTACTTC

d_call: .
j_call: TRBJ2-7
clone_size: .
v_call: TRBV6-5
cdr3_aa: CASSDYVGGQHEQYF
cdr3_nt: TGTGCCAGCAGCGATTACGTGGGGGGGCAGCACGAGCAGTACTTC

d_call: .
j_call: TRBJ1-1
clone_size: .
v_call: TRBV3-1/TRBV3-2
cdr3_aa: CASSHQNRWMNTEAFF
cdr3_nt: TGTGCCAGCAGCCACCAAAACAGGTGGATGAACACTGAAGCTTTCTTT

d_call: .
j_call: TRBJ2-1
clone_size: .
v_call: TRBV11-2
cdr3_aa: CASSQTDSFLYNEQFF
cdr3_nt: TGTGCCAGCAGCCAAACCGACAGCTTTTTGTACAATGAGCAGTTCTTC

d_call: TRBD1
j_call: TRBJ1-5
clone_size: few
v_call: TRBV7-9
cdr3_aa: CASSSDRGNQPQHF
cdr3_nt: TGTGCCAGCAGCTCGGACAGGGGCAATCAGCCCCAGCATTTT

d_call: .
j_call: TRBJ1-1
clone_size: .
v_call: TRBV28
cdr3_aa: CASSLGPIRRAFF
cdr3_nt: TGTGCCAGCAGTTTAGGGCCAATAAGGCGAGCTTTCTTT

d_call: TRBD2
j_call: TRBJ2-5
clone_size: .
v_call: TRBV27
cdr3_aa: CASSDGLAGRETQYF
cdr3_nt: TGTGCCAGCAGCGACGGACTAGCGGGAAGAGAGACCCAGTACTTC

d_call: .
j_call: TRBJ2-1
clone_size: .
v_call: TRBV7-3
cdr3_aa: CASSLDSFNEQFF
cdr3_nt: TGTGCCAGCAGCTTAGACTCTTTCAATGAGCAGTTCTTC

d_call: .
j_call: TRBJ1-2
clone_size: .
v_call: TRBV7-9
cdr3_aa: CASSWLAGYGYTF
cdr3_nt: TGTGCCAGCAGCTGGCTGGCGGGCTATGGCTACACCTTC

d_call: TRBD1
j_call: TRBJ2-7
clone_size: once
v_call: TRBV29-1
cdr3_aa: CSVVGGERTYEQYF
cdr3_nt: TGCAGCGTTGTAGGGGGCGAGAGGACCTACGAGCAGTACTTC

d_call: .
j_call: TRBJ1-2
clone_size: .
v_call: TRBV7-9
cdr3_aa: CASSPPGHVNYGYTF
cdr3_nt: TGTGCCAGCAGCCCACCGGGACACGTAAACTATGGCTACACCTTC

d_call: TRBD1
j_call: TRBJ1-5
clone_size: .
v_call: TRBV18
cdr3_aa: CASSPGQGNQPQHF
cdr3_nt: TGTGCCAGCTCACCGGGACAGGGGAATCAGCCCCAGCATTTT

d_call: .
j_call: TRBJ1-2
clone_size: .
v_call: TRBV4-3
cdr3_aa: CASSPRLNANYGYTF
cdr3_nt: TGCGCCAGCAGCCCGAGGCTCAACGCTAACTATGGCTACACCTTC

d_call: .
j_call: TRBJ1-6
clone_size: .
v_call: TRBV28
cdr3_aa: CASRPEGNSPLHF
cdr3_nt: TGTGCCAGCCGCCCGGAGGGGAATTCACCCCTCCACTTT

d_call: TRBD1
j_call: TRBJ1-2
clone_size: .
v_call: TRBV20-1
cdr3_aa: CSATQGNGYTF
cdr3_nt: TGCAGTGCAACACAGGGGAATGGCTACACCTTC

d_call: .
j_call: TRBJ2-1
clone_size: few
v_call: TRBV12-3/TRBV12-4
cdr3_aa: CASSLGRYNEQFF
cdr3_nt: TGTGCCAGCAGTTTAGGGAGATACAATGAGCAGTTCTTC

d_call: .
j_call: TRBJ1-1
clone_size: .
v_call: TRBV19
cdr3_aa: CASSTEQGRVTEAFF
cdr3_nt: TGTGCCAGTAGTACCGAACAGGGAAGGGTCACTGAAGCTTTCTTT

d_call: .
j_call: TRBJ2-1
clone_size: .
v_call: TRBV15
cdr3_aa: CATSERRYNEQFF
cdr3_nt: TGTGCCACCAGCGAGCGGCGATACAATGAGCAGTTCTTC

d_call: TRBD1
j_call: TRBJ2-4
clone_size: .
v_call: TRBV2
cdr3_aa: CAGEPGQAALGKNIQYF
cdr3_nt: TGTGCCGGGGAACCGGGACAGGCTGCTCTGGGCAAAAACATTCAGTACTTC